Following are 22 T cell receptor beta chains from one sample sequenced in a study of human T cells and chemical hapten exposure. The time point was: patch test 3, about 24 weeks after DPC sensitization. Stated treatment: therapeutic diphenylcyclopropenone sensitization with weekly scalp DPC. MiXCR, run by TCRdb on the RACE reads, gives a single entry per CDR3 protein. The sample holds about 82,000 distinct CDR3 sequences, approximately 13% seen once. The sequencing used whole blood, collected in connection with sensitization to the hapten diphenylcyclopropenone (DPC). All receptors derive from a woman aged 50 to 60 with alopecia areata. Some clones in this sample may be carry-over from other donors' samples.

This chain connects TRBV12-3 or TRBV12-4 to TRBJ2-5; 8 nucleotides match TRBD2. Unmatched junction bases numbered 17, after V lost 4 bases and J lost 1 base. The CDR3 runs to 19 residues. CDR3 protein: CASSSLFSGGFGVQETQYF. The CDR3 DNA is TGTGCCAGCAGTTCGCTCTTCTCGGGAGGGTTTGGGGTCCAAGAGACCCAGTACTTC.

This clonotype was seen ten or more times. V is TRBV2 and J is TRBJ2-6, with D unclear. The CDR3 extends over 16 amino acids. Germline loops: CDR1 SNHLY, CDR2 FYNNEI. V lost 5 bases and J lost 2, with 13 bases in between. The CDR3 coding sequence is TGTGCCAGCAGTCCTGAGGCTATCCCTGGGGCCAACGTCCTGACTTTC. Translation: CASSPEAIPGANVLTF.

In this sample, this clonotype turned up a few times. The gene calls are TRBV11-3 and TRBJ1-1; D not resolved. The germline gives CDR1 SGHNT, CDR2 YENEEA. This CDR3 spans 13 amino acids. Trimming removed 3 bases from V and 1 base from J, with 6 bases in between. For the CDR3, the DNA is TGTGCCAGCAGCTTCTCCGGGAACACTGAAGCTTTCTTT. Residues: CASSFSGNTEAFF.

The rearrangement links TRBV5-1 to TRBJ2-7; D call uncertain. Looked up from germline, CDR1 is SGHRS and CDR2 is YFSETQ. Trimming cost V 0 bases and J 2 bases, with 9 bases left between them. The CDR3 runs to 14 residues. The CDR3 coding sequence is TGCGCCAGCAGCTTGGCCCGACAAACCTACGAGCAGTACTTC. Translated: CASSLARQTYEQYF.

This clonotype was observed a few times. The CDR3 sequence is CATSRSEKNTGELFF. CDR3 in DNA: TGTGCCACCAGTAGGTCAGAAAAGAACACCGGGGAGCTGTTTTTT. The chain employs TRBV24-1 and TRBJ2-2; no clear D gene. Looked up from germline, CDR1 is KGHDR and CDR2 is SFDVKD. The V end was cut by 6 bases, the J end by 1 base, with 11 bases between. This CDR3 has 15 amino acids.

The J gene is TRBJ2-2, the V gene TRBV20-1, with 8 bases that match TRBD2. The CDR3 is 16 residues long. Germline V gene lookup returns CDR1 DFQATT and CDR2 SNEGSKA (reference sequence). Trimming removed 2 bases from V and 4 bases from J; junction bases left unmatched: 9. Here the CDR3 DNA reads TGCAGTGCTAGAAACCTAGCGGGCCTTATCACCGGGGAGCTGTTTTTT. Encoded protein: CSARNLAGLITGELFF.

In the case of this clonotype: A much larger clone differs from this one at a single base, so this may be a read error. J is TRBJ2-5 and V is TRBV6-2 or TRBV6-3; possibly TRBD1 for D (6 bases). Per germline, CDR1 MNHEY and CDR2 SVGEGT. The CDR3 spans 15 residues. DNA of the CDR3: TGTGCCAACAGTTACGGACAGAGTATACAAGAGACCCAGTACTTC. Translating it yields CANSYGQSIQETQYF.

The chain uses TRBV7-6 and TRBJ1-3; unclear D gene. This CDR3 region has 14 residues. Trimming removed 3 bases from V and 4 bases from J, with 10 bases in between. The germline gives CDR1 SGHVS, CDR2 FNYEAQ. For the CDR3, the DNA is TGTGCCAGCAGCTTCTCTGACGGAGGAAACACCATATATTTT. Translated, it gives CASSFSDGGNTIYF.

The chain couples TRBV19 to TRBJ2-1, with TRBD2 identical over 7 bases. With V trimmed by 11 bases and J by 2 bases, 9 bases remained unmatched. The CDR3 consists of 14 residues. The germline gives CDR1 LNHDA, CDR2 SQIVND (reference sequence). The CDR3 region is CASRASGAYNEQFF. The CDR3 nucleotides read TGTGCCTCCCGAGCTAGCGGAGCCTACAATGAGCAGTTCTTC.

In its sample, this clonotype was seen many times. V is TRBV12-3 or TRBV12-4 and J is TRBJ1-1; D gene unclear. The CDR3 is 13 amino acids. V lost 1 base and J 1 base, leaving 4 bases between the germline ends. This chain's CDR3 is CASSLGKNTEAFF. The CDR3 bases are TGTGCCAGCAGTTTAGGGAAGAACACTGAAGCTTTCTTT.

This sequence joins TRBV20-1 and TRBJ1-1; D is possibly TRBD1 (6 bases). The ends were cut back, 2 bases at V and 4 bases at J, with 23 bases in the middle. The V gene's germline CDR1 is DFQATT and CDR2 SNEGSKA (reference sequence). This CDR3 has 17 residues. The CDR3 region is CSARQQPPGATATEAFF. In DNA, the CDR3 is TGCAGTGCTAGACAACAACCGCCAGGGGCCACGGCCACTGAAGCTTTCTTT.

V and J are TRBV12-3 or TRBV12-4 and TRBJ1-6; D is undetermined. This CDR3 is 14 amino acids long. The germline V and J ends were trimmed by 5 bases and 9 bases, with 14 bases remaining between them. CDR3 in amino acids: CASSKEGGVSPLHF. The CDR3 region has the DNA TGTGCCAGCAGTAAGGAGGGCGGAGTTTCACCCCTCCACTTT.

The chain employs TRBV7-2 and TRBJ2-3; 13 positions agree with TRBD2. Losses at the gene ends were 5 bases for V and 4 bases for J; bases not matched to a gene: 3. CDR3 length: 15 residues. In germline, CDR1 is SGHTA, CDR2 FQGNSA. Here the CDR3 DNA reads TGTGCCAGCAGCCGGACTAGCGGGAGCGCAGATACGCAGTATTTT. It yields the protein CASSRTSGSADTQYF.

This clonotype was observed at least ten times. This chain connects TRBV20-1 to TRBJ1-1, with a weak D call TRBD1 (5 bases). V dropped 2 bases and J dropped 1 base, with 14 bases sitting between them. Germline CDR1 and CDR2: DFQATT and SNEGSKA (reference sequence). The CDR3 has 15 residues. The CDR3 sequence: CSARSFRVSNTEAFF. The DNA for the CDR3 is TGCAGTGCTAGATCGTTCAGGGTTTCGAACACTGAAGCTTTCTTT.

The chain carries TRBV18 and TRBJ2-7; TRBD2 aligns across 11 bases. CDR1 and CDR2 (germline): KGHSH, LQKENI. This CDR3 is 15 amino acids long. V trimming: 3 bases; J trimming: 4 bases; junction bases outside the gene matches: 5. The chain's CDR3 is CASSPGTSGAYEQYF. The CDR3 coding sequence is TGTGCCAGCTCACCTGGGACTAGCGGCGCGTACGAGCAGTACTTC.

This clonotype was counted between two and nine times. The rearrangement uses TRBV20-1 and TRBJ1-1; no definite D call. Between the trimmed V and J ends, which lost 0 bases and 8 bases, there was a span of 7 bases. The CDR3 is 11 amino acids. Germline V gene lookup returns CDR1 DFQATT and CDR2 SNEGSKA (reference sequence). In DNA form, the CDR3 reads TGCAGTGCTAGAGAAGTCCTCGAAGCTTTCTTT. Translation: CSAREVLEAFF.

This sequence joins TRBV5-1 and TRBJ2-1; 10 bases are a match to TRBD2. Germline V gene lookup returns CDR1 SGHRS and CDR2 YFSETQ. Trimming removed 0 bases from V and 3 bases from J; junction bases left unmatched: 3. CDR3 size: 16 residues. CDR3 nucleotide sequence: TGCGCCAGCAGCTTGGTAAGCGGGAGGGTCTACAATGAGCAGTTCTTC. Translating it yields CASSLVSGRVYNEQFF.

This clonotype has just a few counts. The V and J genes are TRBV7-8 and TRBJ2-5, with D tentatively TRBD1 (6 bases). CDR3 length: 13 residues. The V and J ends lost 5 bases and 5 bases respectively, with 12 bases between them. Germline V gene data show CDR1 as SGHVS and CDR2 as FQNEAQ. The CDR3 DNA reads TGTGCCAGCAGCCCTGGACAGAGGGAGACCCAGTACTTC. Encoded protein: CASSPGQRETQYF.

At least ten counts were recorded for this clonotype. The rearrangement joins TRBV4-2 to TRBJ2-2; D not resolved. This CDR3 contains 15 residues. The V gene's germline CDR1 is LGHNA and CDR2 YNFKEQ. Trimming pared 4 bases from V and 2 bases from J, leaving 11 bases between. CDR3 sequence (DNA): TGTGCCAGCAGCCTAAGTGGCGTAAACACCGGGGAGCTGTTTTTT. Translated: CASSLSGVNTGELFF.

This clonotype was counted between two and nine times. This rearrangement joins TRBV12-3 or TRBV12-4 to TRBJ1-2, with TRBD1 matching over 8 bases. This CDR3 spans 15 amino acids. With 5 bases clipped from V and 1 base from J, the junction kept 6 bases outside the gene matches. The CDR3 bases are TGTGCCAGCAGTGGCACAGGGGGGGTTAACTATGGCTACACCTTC. Amino acids: CASSGTGGVNYGYTF.

This clonotype came up many times. The CDR3 nucleotides read TGTGCCAGCAGCCAAGTTGACGGCGGGTCACCCCTCCACTTT. Translated, it gives CASSQVDGGSPLHF. The chain carries TRBV14 and TRBJ1-6; D is uncertain. This CDR3 region has 14 residues. Germline values: CDR1 SGHDN, CDR2 FVKESK. The germline V and J ends were trimmed by 1 base and 10 bases, with 11 bases remaining between them.

This clonotype was recorded at least ten times. This chain connects TRBV7-6 to TRBJ2-3; maybe TRBD2 (5 bases). The V and J ends lost 4 bases and 4 bases respectively, with 15 bases between them. This CDR3 region has 15 residues. The germline V gene encodes CDR1 SGHVS and CDR2 FNYEAQ. CDR3 coding DNA: TGTGCCAGCAGCTCCATCGGGGAGTGGGCAGATACGCAGTATTTT. It is translated as CASSSIGEWADTQYF. Combining the CDR3 with reference TRBV7-6 and TRBJ2-3 gives the whole variable domain GAGVSQSPRYKVTKRGQDVALRCDPISGHVSLYWYRQALGQGPEFLTYFNYEAQQDKSGLPNDRFSAERPEGSISTLTIQRTEQRDSAMYRCASSSIGEWADTQYFGPGTRLTVL.